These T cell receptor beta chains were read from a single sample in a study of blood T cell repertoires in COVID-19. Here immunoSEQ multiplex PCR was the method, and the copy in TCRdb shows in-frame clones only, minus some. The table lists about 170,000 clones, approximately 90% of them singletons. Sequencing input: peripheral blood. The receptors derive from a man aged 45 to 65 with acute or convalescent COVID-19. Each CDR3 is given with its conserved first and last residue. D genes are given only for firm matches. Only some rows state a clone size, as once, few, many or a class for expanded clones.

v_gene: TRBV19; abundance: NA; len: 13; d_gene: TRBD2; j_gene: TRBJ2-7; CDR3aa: CASKAGDSYEQYF; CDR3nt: TGTGCCAGTAAGGCGGGAGACTCCTACGAGCAGTACTTC
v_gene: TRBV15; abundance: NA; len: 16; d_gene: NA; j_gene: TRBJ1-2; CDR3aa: CATSRGEGAASYGYTF; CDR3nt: TGTGCCACCAGCAGAGGGGAGGGCGCTGCCTCATATGGCTACACCTTC
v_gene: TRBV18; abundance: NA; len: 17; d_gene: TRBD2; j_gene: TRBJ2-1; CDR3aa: CASSPFTSGSSYNEQFF; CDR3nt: TGTGCCAGCTCACCGTTTACTAGCGGGAGTTCCTACAATGAGCAGTTCTTC
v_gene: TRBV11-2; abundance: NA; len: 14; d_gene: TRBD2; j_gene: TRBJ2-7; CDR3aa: CASSGGLAGGRHDF; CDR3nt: TGTGCCAGCAGCGGAGGACTAGCGGGAGGGCGACATGACTTC
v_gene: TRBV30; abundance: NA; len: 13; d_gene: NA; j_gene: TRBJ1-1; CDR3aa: CAWSVGGNTEAFF; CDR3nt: TGTGCCTGGAGTGTAGGCGGGAACACTGAAGCTTTCTTT
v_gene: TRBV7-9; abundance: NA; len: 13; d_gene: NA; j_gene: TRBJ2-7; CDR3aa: CASLGAGSYEQYF; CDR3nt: TGTGCCAGTCTCGGAGCGGGCTCCTACGAGCAGTACTTC
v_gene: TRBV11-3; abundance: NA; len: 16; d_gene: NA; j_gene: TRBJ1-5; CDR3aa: CASEERAGYSNQPQHF; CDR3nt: TGTGCCAGTGAGGAGAGGGCGGGGTATAGCAATCAGCCCCAGCATTTT
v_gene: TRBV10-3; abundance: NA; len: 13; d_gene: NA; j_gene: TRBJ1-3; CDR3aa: CAHGGTSGNTIYF; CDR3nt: TGTGCCCATGGGGGGACCTCTGGAAACACCATATATTTT
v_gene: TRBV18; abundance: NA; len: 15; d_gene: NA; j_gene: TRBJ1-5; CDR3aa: CASSPPTVSNQPQHF; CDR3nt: TGTGCCAGCTCACCACCCACAGTTAGCAATCAGCCCCAGCATTTT
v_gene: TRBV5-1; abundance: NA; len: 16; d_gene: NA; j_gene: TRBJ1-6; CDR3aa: CASRTGLGSYNSPLHF; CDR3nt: TGCGCCAGCAGGACAGGCCTAGGCTCCTATAATTCACCCCTCCACTTT
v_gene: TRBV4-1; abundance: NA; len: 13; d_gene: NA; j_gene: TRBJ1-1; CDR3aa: CASSHLGNTEAFF; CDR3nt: TGCGCCAGCAGCCACCTAGGGAACACTGAAGCTTTCTTT
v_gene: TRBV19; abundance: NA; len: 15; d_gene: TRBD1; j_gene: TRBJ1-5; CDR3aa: CASRLRDRPDQPQHF; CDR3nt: TGTGCCAGTAGGCTACGGGACAGACCCGATCAGCCCCAGCATTTT
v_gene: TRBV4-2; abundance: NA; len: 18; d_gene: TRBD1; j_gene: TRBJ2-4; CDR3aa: CASSQVPRQGAAKNIQYF; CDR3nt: TGTGCCAGCAGCCAAGTACCCCGACAGGGGGCGGCCAAAAACATTCAGTACTTC
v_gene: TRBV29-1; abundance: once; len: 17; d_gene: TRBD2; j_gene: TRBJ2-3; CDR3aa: CSVEGEAGGLAPDTQYF; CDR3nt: TGCAGCGTTGAGGGAGAAGCGGGAGGGCTCGCTCCAGATACGCAGTATTTT
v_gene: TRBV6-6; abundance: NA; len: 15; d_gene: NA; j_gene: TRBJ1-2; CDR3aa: CASRGGLRSNYGYTF; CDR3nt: TGTGCCAGCAGGGGGGGTCTCCGGAGCAACTATGGCTACACCTTC
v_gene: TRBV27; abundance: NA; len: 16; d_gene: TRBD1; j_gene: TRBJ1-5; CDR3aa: CASSLGRGNSNQPQHF; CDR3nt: TGTGCCAGCAGTCTTGGCAGGGGGAATAGCAATCAGCCCCAGCATTTT
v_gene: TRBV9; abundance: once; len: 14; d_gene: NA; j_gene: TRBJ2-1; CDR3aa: CASSPPWRPDEQFF; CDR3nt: TGTGCCAGCAGCCCCCCGTGGAGGCCCGATGAGCAGTTCTTC
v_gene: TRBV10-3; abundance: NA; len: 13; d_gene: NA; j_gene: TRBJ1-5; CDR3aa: CAIRTAKEQPQHF; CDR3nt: TGTGCCATCAGGACTGCGAAGGAACAGCCCCAGCATTTT
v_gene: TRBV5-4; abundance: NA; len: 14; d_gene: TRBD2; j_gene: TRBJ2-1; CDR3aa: CASSLVGGADEQFF; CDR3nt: TGTGCCAGCAGCTTGGTCGGGGGGGCGGATGAGCAGTTCTTC
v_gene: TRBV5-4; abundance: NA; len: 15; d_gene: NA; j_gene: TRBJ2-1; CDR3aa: CASSPEANRYHEQFF; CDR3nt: TGTGCCAGCAGCCCGGAAGCCAACAGATACCATGAGCAGTTCTTC
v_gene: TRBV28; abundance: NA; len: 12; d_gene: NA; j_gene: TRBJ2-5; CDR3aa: CASSLLAETQYF; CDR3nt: TGTGCCAGCAGTTTATTAGCTGAGACCCAGTACTTC
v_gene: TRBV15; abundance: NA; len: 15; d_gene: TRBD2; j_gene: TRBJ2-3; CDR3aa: CATSRIAGDPDTQYF; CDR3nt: TGTGCCACCAGCAGGATAGCGGGAGACCCAGATACGCAGTATTTT
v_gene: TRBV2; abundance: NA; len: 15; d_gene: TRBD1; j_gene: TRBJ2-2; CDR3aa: CASSEGQGAIGELFF; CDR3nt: TGTGCCAGCAGTGAGGGACAGGGGGCGATCGGGGAGCTGTTTTTT
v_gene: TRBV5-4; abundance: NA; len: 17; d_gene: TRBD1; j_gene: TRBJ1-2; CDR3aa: CASSLDATGGYNYGYTF; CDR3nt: TGTGCCAGCAGCTTGGATGCTACAGGGGGTTATAACTATGGCTACACCTTC
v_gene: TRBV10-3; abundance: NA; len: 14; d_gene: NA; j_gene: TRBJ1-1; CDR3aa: CAIREGNGDTEAFF; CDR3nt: TGTGCCATCAGAGAAGGGAACGGGGACACTGAAGCTTTCTTT
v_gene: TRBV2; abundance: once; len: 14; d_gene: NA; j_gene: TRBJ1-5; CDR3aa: CASSEVGINQPQHF; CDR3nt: TGTGCCAGCAGTGAAGTCGGGATAAATCAGCCCCAGCATTTT
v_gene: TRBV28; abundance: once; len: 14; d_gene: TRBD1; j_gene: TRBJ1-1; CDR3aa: CASSSGQGNTEAFF; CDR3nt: TGTGCCAGCAGTTCGGGACAGGGGAACACTGAAGCTTTCTTT
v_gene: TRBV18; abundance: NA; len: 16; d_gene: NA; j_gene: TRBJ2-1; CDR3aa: CASSLRTGDGYNEQFF; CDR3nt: TGTGCCAGCTCACTCAGGACGGGAGATGGCTACAATGAGCAGTTCTTC
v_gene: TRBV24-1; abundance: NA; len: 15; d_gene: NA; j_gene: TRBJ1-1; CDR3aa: CATSDARGGNTEAFF; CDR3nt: TGTGCCACCAGTGATGCCCGGGGGGGTAACACTGAAGCTTTCTTT
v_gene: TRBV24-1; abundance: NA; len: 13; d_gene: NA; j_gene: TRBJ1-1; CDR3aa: CATSASGLPEAFF; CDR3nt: TGTGCCACCAGTGCCTCAGGGCTCCCTGAAGCTTTCTTT
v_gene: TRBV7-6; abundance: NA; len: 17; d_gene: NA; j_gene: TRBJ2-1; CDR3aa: CASSLESVYFSYNEQFF; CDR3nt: TGTGCCAGCAGCTTAGAGTCGGTCTACTTTTCCTACAATGAGCAGTTCTTC
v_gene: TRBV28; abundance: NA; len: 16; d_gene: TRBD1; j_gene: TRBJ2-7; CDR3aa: CASSSPSWTGGSEQYF; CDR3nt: TGTGCCAGCAGTTCCCCGTCTTGGACAGGGGGGAGCGAGCAGTACTTC
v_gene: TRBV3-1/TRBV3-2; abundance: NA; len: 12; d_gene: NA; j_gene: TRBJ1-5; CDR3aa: CASSQGSKPQHF; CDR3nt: TGTGCCAGCAGCCAAGGCTCTAAGCCCCAGCATTTT
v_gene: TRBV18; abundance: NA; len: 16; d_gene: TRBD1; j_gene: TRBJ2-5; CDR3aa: CASSPPSLGQGETQYF; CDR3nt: TGTGCCAGCTCACCACCCAGTCTTGGACAGGGGGAGACCCAGTACTTC
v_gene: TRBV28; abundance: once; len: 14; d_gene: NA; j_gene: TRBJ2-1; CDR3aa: CASRSPRDGHEQFF; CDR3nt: TGTGCCAGCAGATCGCCCCGGGATGGCCATGAGCAGTTCTTC
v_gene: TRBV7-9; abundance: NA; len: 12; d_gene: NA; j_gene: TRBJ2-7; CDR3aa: CASSLVTSARYF; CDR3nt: TGTGCCAGCAGCTTAGTCACCAGCGCGAGGTACTTC
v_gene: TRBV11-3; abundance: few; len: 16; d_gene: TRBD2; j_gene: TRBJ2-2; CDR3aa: CASSGALAGDTGELFF; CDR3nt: TGTGCCAGCAGCGGAGCCCTAGCGGGGGACACCGGGGAGCTGTTTTTT
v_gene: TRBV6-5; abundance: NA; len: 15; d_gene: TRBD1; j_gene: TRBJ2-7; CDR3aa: CASSYGRDRFYEQYF; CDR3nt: TGTGCCAGCAGTTACGGCAGGGACAGATTCTACGAGCAGTACTTC
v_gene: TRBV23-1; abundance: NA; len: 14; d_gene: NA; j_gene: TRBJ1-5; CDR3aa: CASSQVQGNQPQHF; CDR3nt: TGCGCCAGCAGTCAAGTGCAGGGGAATCAGCCCCAGCATTTT
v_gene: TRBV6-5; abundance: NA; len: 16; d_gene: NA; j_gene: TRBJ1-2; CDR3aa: CASSYDSSLTNYGYTF; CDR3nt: TGTGCCAGCAGTTACGACTCGAGTTTGACTAACTATGGCTACACCTTC
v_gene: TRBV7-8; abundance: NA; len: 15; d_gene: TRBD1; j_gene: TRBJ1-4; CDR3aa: CASSLLTGGNEKLFF; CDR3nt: TGTGCCAGCAGCTTGTTGACAGGGGGCAATGAAAAACTGTTTTTT